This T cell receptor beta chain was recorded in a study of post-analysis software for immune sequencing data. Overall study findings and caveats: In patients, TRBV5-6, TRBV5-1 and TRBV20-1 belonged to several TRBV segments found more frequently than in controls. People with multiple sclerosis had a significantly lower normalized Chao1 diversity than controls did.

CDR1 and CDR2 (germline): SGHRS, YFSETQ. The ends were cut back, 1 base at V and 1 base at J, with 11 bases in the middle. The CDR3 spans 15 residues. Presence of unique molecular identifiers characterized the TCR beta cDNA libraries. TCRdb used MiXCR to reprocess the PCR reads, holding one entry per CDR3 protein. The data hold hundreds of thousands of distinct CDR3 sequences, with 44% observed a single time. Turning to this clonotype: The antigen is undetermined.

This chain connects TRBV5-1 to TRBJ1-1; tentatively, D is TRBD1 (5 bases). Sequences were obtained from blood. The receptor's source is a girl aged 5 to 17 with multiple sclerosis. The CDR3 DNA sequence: TGCGCCAGCAGCTTGCAGGGCTTGGCGAACACTGAAGCTTTCTTT. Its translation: CASSLQGLANTEAFF.